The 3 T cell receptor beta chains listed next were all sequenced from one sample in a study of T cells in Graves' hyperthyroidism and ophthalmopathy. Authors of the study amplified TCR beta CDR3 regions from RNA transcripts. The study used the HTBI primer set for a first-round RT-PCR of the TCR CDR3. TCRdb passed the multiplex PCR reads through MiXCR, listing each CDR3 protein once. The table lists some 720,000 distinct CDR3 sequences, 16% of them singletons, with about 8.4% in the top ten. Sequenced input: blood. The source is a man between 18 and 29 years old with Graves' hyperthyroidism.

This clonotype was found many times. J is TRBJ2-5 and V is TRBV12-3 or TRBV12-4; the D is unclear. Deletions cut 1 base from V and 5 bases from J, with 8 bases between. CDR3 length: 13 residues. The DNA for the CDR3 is TGTGCCAGCAGTTTAGGGGGATGGGAGACCCAGTACTTC. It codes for CASSLGGWETQYF.

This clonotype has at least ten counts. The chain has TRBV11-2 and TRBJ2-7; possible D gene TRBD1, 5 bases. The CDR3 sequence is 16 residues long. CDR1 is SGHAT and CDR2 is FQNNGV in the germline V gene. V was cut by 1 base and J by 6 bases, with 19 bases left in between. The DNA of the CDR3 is TGTGCCAGCAGCTTAGCTGTAGGGGTGGTCCCTGGCGAGCAGTACTTC. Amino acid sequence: CASSLAVGVVPGEQYF. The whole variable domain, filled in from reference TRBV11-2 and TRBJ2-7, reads EAGVAQSPRYKIIEKRQSVAFWCNPISGHATLYWYQQILGQGPKLLIQFQNNGVVDDSQLPKDRFSAERLKGVDSTLKIQPAKLEDSAVYLCASSLAVGVVPGEQYFGPGTRLTVT.

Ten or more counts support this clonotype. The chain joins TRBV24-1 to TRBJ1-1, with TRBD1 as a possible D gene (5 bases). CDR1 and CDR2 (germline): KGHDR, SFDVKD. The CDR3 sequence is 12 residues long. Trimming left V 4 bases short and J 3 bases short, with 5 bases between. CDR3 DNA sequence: TGTGCCACCAGTGACAGGGACACTGAAGCTTTCTTT. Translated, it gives CATSDRDTEAFF.